The T cell receptor beta chain described here comes from a study of T cells in Graves' hyperthyroidism and ophthalmopathy. This clonotype has a count of ten or more. Antigen unknown. Germline CDR1 reads ENHRY; CDR2 reads SYGVKD. The CDR3 is 14 amino acids. The V end lost 7 bases, the J end lost 0 bases, and 12 bases lay between the germline ends. General study findings and limits: Median prediction lead before ophthalmopathy onset was 6 to 8 months with the model. Blood also contained most expanded thyroid clonotypes above 0.001.

When hyperthyroidism was first diagnosed, the blood sample was taken, preceding any ophthalmopathy symptoms. TCR beta CDR3 region amplification was performed from RNA transcripts. HTBI primers were used for first-round RT-PCR of the TCR CDR3. TCRdb ran MiXCR on the multiplex PCR reads and lists one entry per CDR3 protein. Of around 250,000 distinct CDR3 sequences in the sample, roughly 15% are singletons; the top ten hold 13%. The TCR sequence derives from a woman in her 40s with Graves' hyperthyroidism that later progressed to Graves' ophthalmopathy. This sequence joins TRBV10-3 and TRBJ1-1, with D hard to call. Sequenced material: blood. In DNA, the CDR3 is TGTGCCATCAAAGAGTCGGCCCTGAACACTGAAGCTTTCTTT. This gives the protein CAIKESALNTEAFF.